Listed below are T cell receptor beta chains from one sample, sequenced in a study of T cells in Graves' hyperthyroidism and ophthalmopathy. TCRdb called the multiplex PCR reads again in MiXCR, with one record for every CDR3 protein. This sample yields 400,000 to 550,000 distinct CDR3 sequences, of which around 15% are seen a single time; 17% belongs to the top ten. What was sequenced was blood. The receptor set was obtained from a woman aged 18-29 years with Graves' hyperthyroidism. Both conserved end residues are part of each CDR3. The order of the fields is V gene, D gene, J gene, clone size, CDR3 DNA, CDR3 protein. The D gene is left open where the match is weak. Clone size appears in some rows only: once, few, many, or a class for an expanded clone.

>TRBV29-1|-|TRBJ2-1|many
TGCAGCGTTGATGTGGCGGGCCCCCAGGAGCAGTTCTTC
CSVDVAGPQEQFF
>TRBV6-5|TRBD1|TRBJ1-1|many
TGTGCCAGCAGTTACGAGGTTCGGGGACAGGGGGCAAGTAACACTGAAGCTTTCTTT
CASSYEVRGQGASNTEAFF
>TRBV27|TRBD1|TRBJ1-2|many
TGTGCCAGCAGTGAACAGGGGCTCTATGGCTACACCTTC
CASSEQGLYGYTF
>TRBV29-1|-|TRBJ1-4|many
TGCAGCGCGGAAGGTGGGACTAATGAAAAACTGTTTTTT
CSAEGGTNEKLFF
>TRBV10-3|TRBD1|TRBJ1-4|many
TGTGCCATCAGTGAGACAGGGGTGGAGGAAAAACTGTTTTTT
CAISETGVEEKLFF
>TRBV5-1|TRBD2|TRBJ2-1|few
TGCGCCAGCAGCTTGAGGGTAGCGGGAGTGGGGAATGAGCAGTTCTTC
CASSLRVAGVGNEQFF
>TRBV11-3|-|TRBJ2-1|many
TGTGCCAGCAGCTTAGGGTGGGGGGTCGATGAGCAGTTCTTC
CASSLGWGVDEQFF
>TRBV28|TRBD1|TRBJ1-1|many
TGTGCCAGCAGTTTTTGGACAGGGATCGCTGAAGCTTTCTTT
CASSFWTGIAEAFF
>TRBV6-1|-|TRBJ1-3|-
TGTGCCAGCAGTGTAGCCATGGGTAGGGGGGCTGGAAACACCATATATTTT
CASSVAMGRGAGNTIYF
>TRBV2|-|TRBJ1-2|many
TGTGCCAGCCAGCTCGTGTTTAACTATGGCTACACCTTC
CASQLVFNYGYTF
>TRBV7-9|-|TRBJ2-5|-
TGTGCCAGCAGCTTAGTGGGGATGTTGGAGACCCAGTACTTC
CASSLVGMLETQYF
>TRBV19|-|TRBJ1-1|once
TGTGCCAGTAGGTCCGGTTCTGAAGCTTTCTTT
CASRSGSEAFF
>TRBV20-1|TRBD2|TRBJ2-1|few
TGCAGTGCTAGTCTAGCGGGAGGGCCGGAGTTCTTC
CSASLAGGPEFF
>TRBV12-3/TRBV12-4|TRBD2|TRBJ2-3|many
TGTGCCAGCAGTTTTCGGCTAGCGGGGGGCACAGATACGCAGTATTTT
CASSFRLAGGTDTQYF
>TRBV27|-|TRBJ2-5|many
TGTGCCAGCAGCGTTACTGGGGAGACCCAGTACTTC
CASSVTGETQYF
>TRBV19|-|TRBJ1-2|many
TGTGCCAGTAGTACCACAGTGGAAGGCTACACCTTC
CASSTTVEGYTF